These 32 T cell receptor beta chains came from one sample sequenced in a study of shared clonotypes between healthy human individuals. The data were produced by immunoSEQ multiplex PCR, yet TCRdb's version contains in-frame clones alone and is incomplete. The data contain some 2.1 million clones, roughly 95% of them singletons. The sample consisted of naive CD4+ T cells sorted from blood. Subset noted: CD45RA+ positively selected. These receptors all come from a man aged 18 to 29 in good health.

CDR3: CASSTQGATGYTF. For the CDR3, the DNA is TGTGCCAGCAGTACTCAGGGGGCTACTGGCTACACCTTC. The chain links TRBV6-1 to TRBJ1-2; TRBD1 aligns across 8 bases. V gave up 5 bases and J gave up 7 bases; unmatched junction bases: 6. Germline CDR1 and CDR2: MNHNS and SASEGT. This CDR3 comprises 13 residues.

The chain joins TRBV7-2 to TRBJ1-1; 7 positions agree with TRBD1. The CDR3 runs 13 residues. With V trimmed by 1 base and J by 6 bases, 2 bases remained unmatched. Germline CDR1 reads SGHTA; CDR2 reads FQGNSA. The CDR3 reads CASSLEGQSEAFF. In nucleotides, the CDR3 is TGTGCCAGCAGCTTAGAGGGACAGTCTGAAGCTTTCTTT. Full variable domain (outside the CDR3, taken from reference TRBV7-2 and TRBJ1-1): GAGVSQSPSNKVTEKGKDVELRCDPISGHTALYWYRQSLGQGLEFLIYFQGNSAPDKSGLPSDRFSAERTGGSVSTLTIQRTQQEDSAVYLCASSLEGQSEAFFGQGTRLTVV.

This chain uses TRBV15 with TRBJ2-3; possible D gene TRBD2, 7 bases. CDR3 size: 16 residues. The ends were cut back, 5 bases at V and 2 bases at J, with 17 bases in the middle. Looked up from germline, CDR1 is LNHNV and CDR2 is YYDKDF (reference sequence). This CDR3 reads CATSALGGRITDTQYF. Written as DNA, the CDR3 is TGTGCCACCAGCGCCCTGGGGGGGCGGATCACAGATACGCAGTATTTT.

V and J are TRBV10-3 and TRBJ2-7; no reliable D call. This CDR3 is 15 amino acids long. Deletions cut 0 bases from V and 3 bases from J, with 12 bases between. Germline CDR1 and CDR2: ENHRY and SYGVKD. The CDR3: CAISESHQNHYEQYF. For the CDR3, the DNA is TGTGCCATCAGTGAGTCACATCAGAATCACTACGAGCAGTACTTC.

The chain joins TRBV25-1 to TRBJ1-2, with a possible D match to TRBD1 (6 bases). CDR1 and CDR2 from the germline V gene are MGHDK and SYGVNS. Trimming pared 4 bases from V and 7 bases from J, leaving 16 bases between. This CDR3 has 14 residues. CDR3 sequence reads: CASSVTGTLSGYTF. CDR3 DNA: TGTGCCAGCAGTGTGACAGGAACCCTATCTGGCTACACCTTC.

The chain joins TRBV6-5 to TRBJ1-4, with a weak D call TRBD1 (5 bases). Trimming took off 6 bases at V and 7 bases at J, with 15 bases between the two ends. This CDR3 has 14 amino acids. Germline CDR1 and CDR2: MNHEY and SVGAGI. The CDR3 spells CASRPRGTVEKLFF. The CDR3 region has the DNA TGTGCCAGCAGGCCGAGGGGCACCGTTGAAAAACTGTTTTTT.

The rearrangement links TRBV9 to TRBJ2-2; D unclear. The CDR3 length is 14 residues. V was clipped by 2 bases and J by 1 base, with 6 bases between them. CDR1 and CDR2 from the germline V gene are SGDLS and YYNGEE. CDR3: CASSVLVNTGELFF. The CDR3 DNA follows: TGTGCCAGCAGCGTGTTAGTGAACACCGGGGAGCTGTTTTTT.

This rearrangement joins TRBV7-9 to TRBJ1-2, with 7 bases lining up with TRBD1. Per germline, CDR1 SEHNR and CDR2 FQNEAQ (reference sequence). The CDR3 covers 14 residues. Unmatched junction bases numbered 8, after V lost 2 bases and J lost 8 bases. The CDR3 reads CASSLPLTGPGYTF. The CDR3 coding sequence is TGTGCCAGCAGCTTACCCTTGACAGGGCCCGGCTACACCTTC.

The chain is built from TRBV14 and TRBJ2-1; 9 nucleotides align to TRBD2. The ends lost 4 bases at V and 6 bases at J; junction bases unmatched: 10. The V gene's germline CDR1 is SGHDN and CDR2 FVKESK. The CDR3 has 16 residues. The CDR3 spells CASSLSLAGILNEQFF. CDR3 sequence (DNA): TGTGCCAGCAGCCTCTCCCTAGCGGGAATTCTCAATGAGCAGTTCTTC.

Regarding this clone: The sample carries other DNA sequences with the same CDR3. V is TRBV10-1 and J is TRBJ1-2; D not resolved. CDR1 and CDR2 (germline): WNHNN, SYGVQD (reference sequence). V lost 0 bases and J lost 4, with 6 bases in between. This CDR3 contains 13 residues. The CDR3 DNA reads as TGCGCCAGCAGTGAGTCGTTAGGCTATGGCTACACCTTC. It codes for CASSESLGYGYTF.

The chain recombines TRBV11-2 with TRBJ1-5; possibly TRBD1 for D (5 bases). V shed 1 base and J shed 7 bases, with 8 bases lying between them. This CDR3 comprises 13 residues. Germline CDR1 reads SGHAT; CDR2 reads FQNNGV. The CDR3 region has the DNA TGTGCCAGCAGCTTAGGGGGCAGCCAGCCCCAGCATTTT. Protein: CASSLGGSQPQHF.

This sequence joins TRBV11-2 and TRBJ1-2, with D possibly TRBD1 on 5 matching bases. Germline V gives CDR1 SGHAT, CDR2 FQNNGV. The V end lost 1 base, the J end lost 2 bases, and 11 bases lay between the germline ends. CDR3 length equals 15 residues. CDR3 coding DNA: TGTGCCAGCAGCTTAGGCCCCAGGGTGAACTATGGCTACACCTTC. It codes for CASSLGPRVNYGYTF.

The rearrangement joins TRBV18 to TRBJ1-6, with 7 nucleotides matching TRBD1. CDR3 length equals 17 residues. Germline loops: CDR1 KGHSH, CDR2 LQKENI. With 1 base clipped from V and 0 bases from J, the junction kept 3 bases outside the gene matches. This CDR3 reads CASSPQDRFSYNSPLHF. As DNA, the CDR3 is TGTGCCAGCTCACCACAGGACAGGTTCTCCTATAATTCACCCCTCCACTTT. Combining the CDR3 with reference TRBV18 and TRBJ1-6 gives the whole variable domain NAGVMQNPRHLVRRRGQEARLRCSPMKGHSHVYWYRQLPEEGLKFMVYLQKENIIDESGMPKERFSAEFPKEGPSILRIQQVVRGDSAAYFCASSPQDRFSYNSPLHFGNGTRLTVT.

The chain carries TRBV18 and TRBJ2-7, with 8 positions matching TRBD2. The trim removed 0 bases at V and 7 bases at J, leaving 2 bases unmatched. Germline V gene sequence: CDR1 KGHSH, CDR2 LQKENI. This CDR3 comprises 13 residues. CDR3 in DNA: TGTGCCAGCTCACCACCTCTAGCGGGTGAGCAGTACTTC. Protein sequence: CASSPPLAGEQYF.

This sequence joins TRBV10-3 and TRBJ1-1; D gene ambiguous. This CDR3 comprises 17 residues. Germline CDR1 and CDR2: ENHRY and SYGVKD. V was clipped by 2 bases and J by 0 bases, with 16 bases between them. The CDR3, as DNA: TGTGCCATCAGTGAGAGCCCGGCACAGCAGATGAACACTGAAGCTTTCTTT. Its translation: CAISESPAQQMNTEAFF.

The CDR3: CASSERHGDYGYTF. CDR3 DNA sequence: TGTGCCAGCAGTGAAAGGCACGGGGACTATGGCTACACCTTC. The V and J genes are TRBV6-1 and TRBJ1-2, with D unresolved. Per the germline V gene, CDR1 is MNHNS and CDR2 is SASEGT. There are 14 residues in the CDR3. Trimming stripped 2 bases from V and 3 bases from J, with 10 bases between.

The V gene is TRBV30, the J gene TRBJ2-3; D unresolved. This CDR3 contains 14 residues. V was clipped by 0 bases and J by 6 bases, with 13 bases between them. Germline CDR1 and CDR2: GTSNPN and SVGIG (reference sequence). CDR3 sequence reads: CAWSVGNPPDTQYF. The DNA of the CDR3 is TGTGCCTGGAGTGTGGGGAACCCACCCGATACGCAGTATTTT.

The chain carries TRBV2 and TRBJ2-5; D possibly corresponds to TRBD2 (5 bases). The CDR3 sequence is 14 residues long. Germline CDR1 is SNHLY and CDR2 is FYNNEI. Trimming pared 6 bases from V and 2 bases from J, leaving 13 bases between. CDR3 in DNA: TGTGCCAGCAGGAGGACTCTATTTCAAGAGACCCAGTACTTC. This translates into CASRRTLFQETQYF.

The CDR3 DNA reads as TGTGCCAGCAGCTTTCGGACAGGGAACATTCAGTACTTC. This codes for CASSFRTGNIQYF. The V call is TRBV5-6, the J call TRBJ2-4; 8 positions match TRBD1. The CDR3 length is 13 residues. Germline CDR1 SGHDT, CDR2 YYEEEE. The trim removed 2 bases at V and 7 bases at J, leaving 2 bases unmatched.

A note on this clone: This sample includes further DNA sequences coding for the same CDR3. The chain is built from TRBV30 and TRBJ1-5, with 7 bases fitting TRBD1. CDR3 length equals 14 residues. The V gene's germline CDR1 is GTSNPN and CDR2 SVGIG (reference sequence). V shed 1 base and J 4 bases; nucleotides not matched to a gene: 4. The chain's CDR3 is CAWSGQGNNQPQHF. CDR3 sequence (DNA): TGTGCCTGGAGTGGACAGGGTAATAATCAGCCCCAGCATTTT.

The gene calls are TRBV2 and TRBJ1-2; possibly TRBD1 for D (6 bases). The length of the CDR3 is 11 residues. Germline V gives CDR1 SNHLY, CDR2 FYNNEI. Trimming stripped 5 bases from V and 9 bases from J, with 10 bases between. The CDR3 loop is CASSPDRRYTF. The CDR3, as DNA: TGTGCCAGCAGTCCCGACAGGCGCTACACCTTC.

The V call is TRBV7-2, the J call TRBJ2-3, with D unresolved. Germline lookup yields CDR1 SGHTA and CDR2 FQGNSA. V lost 1 base and J 7 bases, leaving 9 bases between the germline ends. CDR3 length: 13 residues. For the CDR3, the DNA is TGTGCCAGCAGCTTAGGCGAAACAAATACGCAGTATTTT. Amino acid sequence: CASSLGETNTQYF.

In DNA form, the CDR3 reads TGTGCCAGCAGCGTAGGAGCAGGGATCTATGGCTACACCTTC. Amino acid sequence: CASSVGAGIYGYTF. The chain combines TRBV9 with TRBJ1-2; D is perhaps TRBD1 (5 bases). Deletions cut 0 bases from V and 4 bases from J, with 10 bases between. The length of the CDR3 is 14 residues. CDR1 SGDLS and CDR2 YYNGEE come from the germline V gene.

The chain uses TRBV11-3 and TRBJ2-3; possibly TRBD2 for D (6 bases). The CDR3 runs to 14 residues. Deletions cut 5 bases from V and 3 bases from J, with 12 bases between. Germline CDR1 SGHNT, CDR2 YENEEA. For the CDR3, the DNA is TGTGCCAGCAGCCCGCGGGACGGGACAGATACGCAGTATTTT. Translation gives CASSPRDGTDTQYF.

J is TRBJ2-2 and V is TRBV29-1; possibly TRBD2 for D (5 bases). With 3 bases removed from V and 5 bases from J, the gap between germline ends came to 7 bases. Germline loops: CDR1 SQVTM, CDR2 ANQGSEA. The CDR3 contains 12 residues. This chain's CDR3 is CSVDGETGELFF. The CDR3 DNA is TGCAGCGTTGACGGGGAAACCGGGGAGCTGTTTTTT.

This clone has just one count. The V call is TRBV10-3, the J call TRBJ2-7; TRBD1 matches 10 bases. Germline trimming cut 4 bases from V and 2 bases from J; bases unmatched to any gene: 11. This CDR3 comprises 17 residues. Germline assignment: CDR1 ENHRY and CDR2 SYGVKD. The CDR3 protein is CAISGFQTGGSTYEQYF. The DNA of the CDR3 is TGTGCCATCAGTGGGTTCCAGACAGGGGGCTCGACCTACGAGCAGTACTTC.

This clone was observed a single time. V usage is TRBV7-3 and J usage is TRBJ2-2; 7 bases are shared with TRBD1. CDR1 is SGHTA and CDR2 is FQGTGA in the germline V gene. The junction had 6 bases not matched to a gene; V was cut back by 1 base and J by 4 bases. The CDR3 sequence is 16 residues long. The CDR3 bases are TGTGCCAGCAGCTTAATGGAAGGGGGCAGCACCGGGGAGCTGTTTTTT. Protein sequence: CASSLMEGGSTGELFF.

The chain carries TRBV5-1 and TRBJ2-7, with D perhaps being TRBD1 or TRBD2 (5 bases each). The V gene's germline CDR1 is SGHRS and CDR2 YFSETQ. Between the trimmed V and J ends, which lost 7 bases and 4 bases, there was a span of 18 bases. CDR3 length: 14 residues. The chain's CDR3 is CASGTGTKAYEQYF. The CDR3 nucleotides read TGCGCCAGCGGGACCGGGACGAAGGCATACGAGCAGTACTTC.

The chain employs TRBV5-6 and TRBJ1-3; no firm D call. Trimming shortened V by 4 bases and J by 5 bases, and 22 bases separated the two germline ends. Germline V lookup: CDR1 SGHDT, CDR2 YYEEEE. There are 17 residues in the CDR3. For the CDR3, the DNA is TGTGCCAGCAGCCCCAGGTCACCGATGATGAACCGAAACACCATATATTTT. The encoded protein is CASSPRSPMMNRNTIYF.

The chain carries TRBV1 and TRBJ1-2. TRBV1 is designated a pseudogene. This CDR3 is 16 amino acids long. The CDR3 loop reads CTSSQDRGELSYGYTF. For the CDR3, the DNA is TGCACCAGCAGCCAAGATCGGGGGGAGCTAAGCTATGGCTACACCTTC.

The chain combines TRBV19 with TRBJ1-2, with TRBD1 identical over 10 bases. The CDR3 has 14 amino acids. Germline V gives CDR1 LNHDA, CDR2 SQIVND (reference sequence). V was clipped by 5 bases and J by 13 bases; unmatched bases: 13. The CDR3 DNA sequence: TGTGCCAGTAGTCCGGAGGGACAGGGGAAAGCCGCCACCTTC. This translates into CASSPEGQGKAATF.

A remark on this clone: Other DNA sequences in the same sample also yield this CDR3. The rearrangement links TRBV7-2 to TRBJ2-3; unclear D gene. Germline loops: CDR1 SGHTA, CDR2 FQGNSA. The V gene lost 3 bases and the J gene lost 1 base, with 5 bases spanning the gap. The CDR3 has 13 amino acids. DNA of the CDR3: TGTGCCAGCAGCTTTTCTGGCACAGATACGCAGTATTTT. Its protein product is CASSFSGTDTQYF.